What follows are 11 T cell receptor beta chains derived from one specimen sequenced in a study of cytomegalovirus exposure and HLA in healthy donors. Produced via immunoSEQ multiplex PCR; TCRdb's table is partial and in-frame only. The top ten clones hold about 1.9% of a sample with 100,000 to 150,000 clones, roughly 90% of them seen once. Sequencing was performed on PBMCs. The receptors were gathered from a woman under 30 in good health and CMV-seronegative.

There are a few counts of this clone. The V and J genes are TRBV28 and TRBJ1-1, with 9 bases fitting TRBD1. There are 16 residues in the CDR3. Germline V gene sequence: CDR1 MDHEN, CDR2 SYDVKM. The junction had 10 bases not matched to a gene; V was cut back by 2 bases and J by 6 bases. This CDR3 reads CASSLGGGQGSPEAFF. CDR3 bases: TGTGCCAGCAGTTTAGGCGGAGGACAGGGGTCCCCTGAAGCTTTCTTT.

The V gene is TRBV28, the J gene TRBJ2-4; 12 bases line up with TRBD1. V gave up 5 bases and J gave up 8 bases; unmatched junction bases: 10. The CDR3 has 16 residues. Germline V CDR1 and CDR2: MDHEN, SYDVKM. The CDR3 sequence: CASSPGTGGGSDIQYF. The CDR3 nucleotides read TGTGCCAGCAGTCCAGGGACAGGGGGCGGTTCAGACATTCAGTACTTC. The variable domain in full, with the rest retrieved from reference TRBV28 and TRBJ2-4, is DVKVTQSSRYLVKRTGEKVFLECVQDMDHENMFWYRQDPGLGLRLIYFSYDVKMKEKGDIPEGYSVSREKKERFSLILESASTNQTSMYLCASSPGTGGGSDIQYFGAGTRLSVL.

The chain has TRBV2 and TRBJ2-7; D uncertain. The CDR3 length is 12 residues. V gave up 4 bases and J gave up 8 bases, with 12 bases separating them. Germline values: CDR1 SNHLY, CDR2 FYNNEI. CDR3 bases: TGTGCCAGCAGTGTGGGCAGTTTCCAGCAGTACTTC. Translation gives CASSVGSFQQYF.

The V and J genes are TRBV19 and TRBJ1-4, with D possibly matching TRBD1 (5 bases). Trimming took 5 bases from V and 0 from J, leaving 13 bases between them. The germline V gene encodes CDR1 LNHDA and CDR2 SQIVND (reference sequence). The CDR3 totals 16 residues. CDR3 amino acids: CASSLWTSATNEKLFF. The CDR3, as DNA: TGTGCCAGTAGTCTGTGGACATCTGCAACTAATGAAAAACTGTTTTTT.

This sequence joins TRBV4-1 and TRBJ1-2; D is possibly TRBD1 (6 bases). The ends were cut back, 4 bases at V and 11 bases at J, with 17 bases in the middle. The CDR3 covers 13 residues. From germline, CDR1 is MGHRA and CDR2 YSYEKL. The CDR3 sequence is CASSPIAQGPYTF. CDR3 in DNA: TGCGCCAGCAGCCCAATTGCCCAGGGGCCTTACACCTTC.

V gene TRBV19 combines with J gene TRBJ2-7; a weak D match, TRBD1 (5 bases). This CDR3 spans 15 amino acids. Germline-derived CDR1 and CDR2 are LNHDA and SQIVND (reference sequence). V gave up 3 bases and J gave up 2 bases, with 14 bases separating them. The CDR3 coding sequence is TGTGCCAGTAGTATTTCCCCAGGGATGCCCTACGAGCAGTACTTC. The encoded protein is CASSISPGMPYEQYF.

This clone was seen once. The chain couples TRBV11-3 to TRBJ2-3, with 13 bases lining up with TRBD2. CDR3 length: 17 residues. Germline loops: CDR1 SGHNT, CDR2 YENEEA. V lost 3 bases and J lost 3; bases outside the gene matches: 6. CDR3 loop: CASSFRLAGGGTDTQYF. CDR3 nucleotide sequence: TGTGCCAGCAGCTTCCGACTAGCGGGAGGTGGAACAGATACGCAGTATTTT.

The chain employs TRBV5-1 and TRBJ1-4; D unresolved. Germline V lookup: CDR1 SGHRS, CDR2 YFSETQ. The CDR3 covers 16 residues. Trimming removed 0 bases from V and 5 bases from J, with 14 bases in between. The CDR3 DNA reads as TGCGCCAGCAGCTTGGTGGGGAGGCCCCTAAATGAAAAACTGTTTTTT. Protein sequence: CASSLVGRPLNEKLFF.

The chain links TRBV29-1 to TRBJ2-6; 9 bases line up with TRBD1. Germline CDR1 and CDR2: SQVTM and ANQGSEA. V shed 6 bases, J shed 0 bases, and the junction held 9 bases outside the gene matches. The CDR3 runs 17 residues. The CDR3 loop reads CSVGGTGWDSGANVLTF. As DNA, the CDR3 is TGCAGCGTCGGGGGGACAGGGTGGGACTCTGGGGCCAACGTCCTGACTTTC.

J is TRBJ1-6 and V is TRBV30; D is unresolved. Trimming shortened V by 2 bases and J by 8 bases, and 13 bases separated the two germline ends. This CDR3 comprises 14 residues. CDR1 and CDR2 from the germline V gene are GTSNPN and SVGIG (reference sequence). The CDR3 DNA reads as TGTGCCTGGAGTTTGGGCAGCGGGGATTCACCCCTCCACTTT. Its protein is CAWSLGSGDSPLHF.

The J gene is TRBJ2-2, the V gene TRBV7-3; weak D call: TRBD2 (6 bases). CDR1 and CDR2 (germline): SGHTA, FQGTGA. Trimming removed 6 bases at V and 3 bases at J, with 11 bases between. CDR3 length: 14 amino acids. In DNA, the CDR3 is TGTGCCAGCAGGGTGGGAGGTGACACCGGGGAGCTGTTTTTT. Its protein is CASRVGGDTGELFF.